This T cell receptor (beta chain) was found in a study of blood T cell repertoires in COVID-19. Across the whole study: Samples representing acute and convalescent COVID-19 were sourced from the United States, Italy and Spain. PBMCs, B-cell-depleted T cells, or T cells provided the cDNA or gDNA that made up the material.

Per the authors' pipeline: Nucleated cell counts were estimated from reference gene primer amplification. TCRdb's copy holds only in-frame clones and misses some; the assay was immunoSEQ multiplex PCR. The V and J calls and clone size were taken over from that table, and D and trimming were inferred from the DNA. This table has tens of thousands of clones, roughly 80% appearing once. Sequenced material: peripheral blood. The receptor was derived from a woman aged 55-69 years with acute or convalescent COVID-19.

CDR3 amino acids: CASSRQRNTEAFF. CDR3 in DNA: TGCGCCAGCAGTCGTCAGCGGAACACTGAAGCTTTCTTT. The chain combines TRBV10-1 with TRBJ1-1; D unresolved. The CDR3 covers 13 residues. The germline CDR1 and CDR2 sequences are WNHNN and SYGVQD (reference sequence). V was shortened by 5 bases and J by 1 base, with 8 bases between the two germline ends.